A single sample gave rise to the 20 T cell receptor beta chains below, sequenced in a study of T cells in Graves' hyperthyroidism and ophthalmopathy. Amplified regions were TCR beta CDR3 sequences from RNA transcripts. The HTBI primer set drove a first-round RT-PCR of the TCR CDR3. TCRdb processed the multiplex PCR reads anew with MiXCR; each CDR3 protein has one entry. The data show about 520,000 distinct CDR3 sequences, with more than 20% seen just once and roughly 29% held by the top ten. The source material was blood. The receptors here all came from a man aged 18 to 35 with Graves' hyperthyroidism.

This clonotype was picked up many times. This chain uses TRBV6-1 with TRBJ1-1; D is uncertain. Germline V gene sequence: CDR1 MNHNS, CDR2 SASEGT. This CDR3 is built from 13 residues. V was clipped by 10 bases and J by 1 base, with 13 bases between them. The CDR3 DNA reads as TGTGCCACCCCGCGGCATACGAACACTGAAGCTTTCTTT. It codes for CATPRHTNTEAFF.

This clonotype was recorded many times. The chain recombines TRBV28 with TRBJ1-2, with 7 bases fitting TRBD1. The CDR3 is made up of 13 amino acids. Per germline, CDR1 MDHEN and CDR2 SYDVKM. Trimming removed 3 bases from V and 6 bases from J; junction bases left unmatched: 4. The CDR3 DNA reads TGTGCCAGCAGTTTCGCAGGGGGGAATGGCTACACCTTC. Translation: CASSFAGGNGYTF.

Turning to this clonotype: The conserved phenylalanine or tryptophan normally closing the CDR3 is absent here, so this likely arose from a read error. J is TRBJ1-5 and V is TRBV6-1; tentatively, D is TRBD1 (6 bases). V gave up 1 base and J gave up 6 bases, with 13 bases separating them. Germline CDR1 is MNHNS and CDR2 is SASEGT. The CDR3 covers 15 residues. The CDR3 reads CASSEDWGQGQPQHY. DNA for the CDR3: TGTGCCAGCAGTGAAGACTGGGGGCAAGGTCAGCCCCAGCATTAT.

V gene TRBV30 combines with J gene TRBJ2-7, with 7 bases lining up with TRBD2. The germline V gene encodes CDR1 GTSNPN and CDR2 SVGIG (reference sequence). This CDR3 region has 14 residues. The ends lost 3 bases at V and 1 base at J; junction bases unmatched: 6. The CDR3 sequence: CAWRAGELSYEQYF. CDR3 DNA: TGTGCCTGGAGGGCGGGGGAGTTGTCCTACGAGCAGTACTTC.

In regard to this clonotype: At one end the junction does not follow the germline gene, possibly because of a read error. This chain links TRBV6-1 with TRBJ1-1, with D hard to call. In germline, CDR1 is MNHNS, CDR2 SASEGT. The length of the CDR3 is 11 residues. The CDR3 region has the DNA TGTGCCACCGTTGGGAACACGGAAGCTTTCTTT. Its translation: CATVGNTEAFF.

Notes on this clonotype: A much more abundant neighbour one base away suggests this may be a read error. The CDR3 DNA reads TGTGCCATCAGTTCACAGGGGGCGGCGAACGCTGAAGCTTTCTTT. The encoded protein is CAISSQGAANAEAFF. This chain connects TRBV7-2 to TRBJ1-1; 9 positions match TRBD1. Germline values: CDR1 SGHTA, CDR2 FQGNSA. This CDR3 comprises 15 residues. The entire variable domain, with the rest obtained from reference TRBV7-2 and TRBJ1-1, is as follows: GAGVSQSPSNKVTEKGKDVELRCDPISGHTALYWYRQSLGQGLEFLIYFQGNSAPDKSGLPSDRFSAERTGGSVSTLTIQRTQQEDSAVYLCAISSQGAANAEAFFGQGTRLTVV.

This clonotype was counted ten times or more. The chain employs TRBV19 and TRBJ1-5; D remains ambiguous. Germline CDR1 is LNHDA and CDR2 is SQIVND (reference sequence). V lost 6 bases and J 3 bases, leaving 12 bases between the germline ends. The CDR3 sequence is 14 residues long. This chain's CDR3 is CASRGRGNNQPQHF. The CDR3 DNA is TGTGCCAGTAGGGGGAGAGGGAACAATCAGCCCCAGCATTTT. Using reference TRBV19 and TRBJ1-5 for the parts outside the CDR3, the full variable domain is DGGITQSPKYLFRKEGQNVTLSCEQNLNHDAMYWYRQDPGQGLRLIYYSQIVNDFQKGDIAEGYSVSREKKESFPLTVTSAQKNPTAFYLCASRGRGNNQPQHFGDGTRLSIL.

The chain recombines TRBV14 with TRBJ1-3; 7 bases fit TRBD1. Germline V gene sequence: CDR1 SGHDN, CDR2 FVKESK. There are 14 residues in the CDR3. J gave up 5 bases and V 3 bases, and 4 bases lay outside the gene matches. The chain's CDR3 is CASSQTGWRNTIYF. CDR3 nucleotide sequence: TGTGCCAGCAGCCAGACAGGGTGGAGAAACACCATATATTTT.

This clonotype was detected ten times or more. The CDR3 protein is CASSERIAYEQYF. In nucleotides, the CDR3 is TGTGCCAGCAGCGAACGGATTGCCTACGAGCAGTACTTC. The V gene is TRBV3-1, the J gene TRBJ2-7; the D is unclear. Between the trimmed V and J ends, which lost 5 bases and 2 bases, there was a span of 10 bases. This CDR3 is 13 amino acids long. Germline V gene sequence: CDR1 LGHDT, CDR2 YNNKEL (reference sequence).

The rearrangement uses TRBV11-3 and TRBJ2-1; 10 bases match TRBD2. This CDR3 comprises 17 residues. Trimming removed 0 bases from V and 9 bases from J; junction bases left unmatched: 11. CDR1 and CDR2 (germline): SGHNT, YENEEA. The CDR3 is CASSLEISGGSGSEQFF. In DNA, the CDR3 is TGTGCCAGCAGCTTAGAGATTAGCGGGGGGTCGGGAAGTGAGCAGTTCTTC.

The V and J genes are TRBV6-5 and TRBJ1-2; D call uncertain. CDR3 length: 16 residues. Germline V gene lookup returns CDR1 MNHEY and CDR2 SVGAGI. Trimming took 0 bases from V and 4 from J, leaving 15 bases between them. The CDR3: CASSYSRGVGSYGYTF. In nucleotides, the CDR3 is TGTGCCAGCAGTTACTCTCGAGGTGTTGGGTCCTATGGCTACACCTTC.

The chain uses TRBV30 and TRBJ2-5; D gene unclear. V was pared by 5 bases and J by 1 base, with 14 bases between. The V gene's germline CDR1 is GTSNPN and CDR2 SVGIG (reference sequence). This CDR3 is 14 amino acids long. The CDR3 loop is CAWARLALQETQYF. The DNA for the CDR3 is TGTGCCTGGGCCCGCCTCGCGCTCCAAGAGACCCAGTACTTC.

This clonotype occurred many times. This chain uses TRBV12-3 or TRBV12-4 with TRBJ2-2; 8 nucleotides line up with TRBD1. There are 13 residues in the CDR3. J gave up 6 bases and V 5 bases, and 2 bases lay outside the gene matches. The CDR3 DNA follows: TGTGCCAGCAGTCAGGGACAGGCCGGGGAGCTGTTTTTT. It codes for CASSQGQAGELFF.

The chain links TRBV20-1 to TRBJ1-3; D is unclear. The CDR3 runs to 15 residues. The V gene's germline CDR1 is DFQATT and CDR2 SNEGSKA (reference sequence). V was trimmed by 5 bases and J by 0 bases, leaving 14 bases between them. As DNA, the CDR3 is TGCAGTGCTCCCGAGATAGGGAGCTCTGGAAACACCATATATTTT. Amino acid sequence: CSAPEIGSSGNTIYF.

This clonotype has ten or more counts. The V gene is TRBV29-1, the J gene TRBJ1-1; TRBD1 might be the D (5 bases). This CDR3 has 14 residues. The ends were cut back, 1 base at V and 3 bases at J, with 12 bases in the middle. CDR1 and CDR2 (germline): SQVTM, ANQGSEA. Here the CDR3 reads CSVEGGKLDTEAFF. The CDR3 DNA reads as TGCAGCGTTGAAGGGGGGAAACTCGACACTGAAGCTTTCTTT.

The V and J genes are TRBV4-1 and TRBJ2-3, with a possible D match to TRBD1 (7 bases). CDR1 is MGHRA and CDR2 is YSYEKL in the germline V gene. V was clipped by 5 bases and J by 2 bases, with 17 bases between them. There are 16 residues in the CDR3. The CDR3 DNA reads TGCGCCAGCAGCTCTGACAGGGACTCCGCCACAGATACGCAGTATTTT. Its translation is CASSSDRDSATDTQYF.

The CDR3 protein is CASSSTAGEETQYF. The DNA of the CDR3 is TGCGCCAGCAGCTCTACGGCGGGCGAAGAGACCCAGTACTTC. The chain couples TRBV5-1 to TRBJ2-5; the D gene is possibly TRBD2 (5 bases). CDR1 and CDR2 from the germline V gene are SGHRS and YFSETQ. Trimming shortened V by 3 bases and J by 3 bases, and 12 bases separated the two germline ends. This CDR3 has 14 residues.

This clonotype was detected many times. This chain links TRBV20-1 with TRBJ2-7; 11 bases line up with TRBD2. There are 15 residues in the CDR3. V was clipped by 1 base and J by 7 bases; unmatched bases: 9. Germline V gene lookup returns CDR1 DFQATT and CDR2 SNEGSKA (reference sequence). Here the CDR3 DNA reads TGCAGTGCTAGAGCTTCACTAGCGGGGGAAGGAGAGCAGTACTTC. Amino acid sequence: CSARASLAGEGEQYF.

This CDR3 is CASSWTSEYEQYF. The CDR3, as DNA: TGTGCCAGCAGCTGGACTAGCGAATACGAGCAGTACTTC. The chain employs TRBV7-2 and TRBJ2-7, with TRBD2 matching over 9 bases. The germline V gene has CDR1 SGHTA and CDR2 FQGNSA. The CDR3 spans 13 residues. The junction had 2 bases not matched to a gene; V was cut back by 4 bases and J by 4 bases.

The chain recombines TRBV30 with TRBJ2-7; 11 nucleotides align to TRBD2. J gave up 7 bases and V 0 bases, and 5 bases lay outside the gene matches. The length of the CDR3 is 14 residues. Germline-derived CDR1 and CDR2 are GTSNPN and SVGIG (reference sequence). This CDR3 reads CAWSVLAGGSEQYF. The CDR3 bases are TGTGCCTGGAGTGTCCTAGCGGGGGGATCAGAGCAGTACTTC. The whole variable domain, remainder taken from reference TRBV30 and TRBJ2-7, is SQTIHQWPATLVQPVGSPLSLECTVEGTSNPNLYWYRQAAGRGLQLLFYSVGIGQISSEVPQNLSASRPQDRQFILSSKKLLLSDSGFYLCAWSVLAGGSEQYFGPGTRLTVT.